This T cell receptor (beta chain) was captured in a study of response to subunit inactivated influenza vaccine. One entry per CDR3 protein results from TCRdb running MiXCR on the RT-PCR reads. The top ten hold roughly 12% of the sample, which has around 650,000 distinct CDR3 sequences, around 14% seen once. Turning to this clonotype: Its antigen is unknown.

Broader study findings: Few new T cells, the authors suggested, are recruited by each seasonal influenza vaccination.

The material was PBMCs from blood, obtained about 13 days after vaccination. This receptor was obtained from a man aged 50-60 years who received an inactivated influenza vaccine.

CDR3 sequence: CASTGGVAQFF. DNA of the CDR3: TGTGCCAGTACTGGCGGGGTCGCGCAGTTCTTC. V usage is TRBV19 and J usage is TRBJ2-1; the D gene is possibly TRBD2 (6 bases). Germline V lookup: CDR1 LNHDA, CDR2 SQIVND (reference sequence). CDR3 length: 11 residues. V was trimmed by 7 bases and J by 12 bases, leaving 13 bases between them.